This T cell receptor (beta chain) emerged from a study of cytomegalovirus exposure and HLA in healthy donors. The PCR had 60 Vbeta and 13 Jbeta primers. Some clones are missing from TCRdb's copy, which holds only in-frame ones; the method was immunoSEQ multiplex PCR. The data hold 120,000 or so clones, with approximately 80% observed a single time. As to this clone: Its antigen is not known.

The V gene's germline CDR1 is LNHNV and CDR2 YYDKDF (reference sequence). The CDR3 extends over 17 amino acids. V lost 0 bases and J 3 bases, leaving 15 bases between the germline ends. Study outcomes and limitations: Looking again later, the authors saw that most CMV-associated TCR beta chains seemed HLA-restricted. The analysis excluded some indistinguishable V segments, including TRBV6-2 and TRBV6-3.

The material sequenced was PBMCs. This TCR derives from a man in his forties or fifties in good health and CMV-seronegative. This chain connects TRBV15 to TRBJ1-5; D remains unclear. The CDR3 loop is CATSRDPQARNNQPQHF. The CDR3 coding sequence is TGTGCCACCAGCAGAGATCCCCAGGCCAGGAACAATCAGCCCCAGCATTTT.